This T cell receptor beta chain was captured in a study of control samples from healthy donors and cancer patients. The trim removed 5 bases at V and 4 bases at J, leaving 6 bases unmatched. The CDR3 is 15 amino acids. In germline, CDR1 is MNHEY, CDR2 SVGAGI. Data came from immunoSEQ multiplex PCR; TCRdb stores just in-frame clones and leaves some out. In total, the table holds some 190,000 clones. The chain links TRBV6-5 to TRBJ2-3, with 10 bases lining up with TRBD2. Material for sequencing was blood. This sequence was found in a woman aged 25 to 39 in good health. CDR3 nucleotide sequence: TGTGCCAGCAGTAACAAGCGGGGGGGCGCAGATACGCAGTATTTT. Its protein product is CASSNKRGGADTQYF.